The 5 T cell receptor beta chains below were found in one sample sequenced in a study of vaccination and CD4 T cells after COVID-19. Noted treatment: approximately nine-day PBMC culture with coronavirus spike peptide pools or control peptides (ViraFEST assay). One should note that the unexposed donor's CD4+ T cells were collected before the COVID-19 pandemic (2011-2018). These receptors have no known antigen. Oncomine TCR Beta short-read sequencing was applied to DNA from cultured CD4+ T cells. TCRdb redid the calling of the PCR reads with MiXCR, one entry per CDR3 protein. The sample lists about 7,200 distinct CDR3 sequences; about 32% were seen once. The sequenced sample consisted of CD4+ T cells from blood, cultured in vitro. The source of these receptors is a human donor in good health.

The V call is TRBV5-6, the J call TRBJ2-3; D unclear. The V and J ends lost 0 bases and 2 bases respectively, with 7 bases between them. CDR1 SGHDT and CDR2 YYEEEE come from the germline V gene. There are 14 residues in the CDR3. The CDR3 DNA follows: TGTGCCAGCAGCTTGGACACCTTCACAGATACGCAGTATTTT. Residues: CASSLDTFTDTQYF.

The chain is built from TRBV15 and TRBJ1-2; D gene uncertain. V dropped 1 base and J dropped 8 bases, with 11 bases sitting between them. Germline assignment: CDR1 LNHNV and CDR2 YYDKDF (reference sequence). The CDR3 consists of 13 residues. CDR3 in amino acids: CATSRAPPEGYTF. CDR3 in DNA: TGTGCCACCAGCAGAGCCCCGCCGGAGGGCTACACCTTC.

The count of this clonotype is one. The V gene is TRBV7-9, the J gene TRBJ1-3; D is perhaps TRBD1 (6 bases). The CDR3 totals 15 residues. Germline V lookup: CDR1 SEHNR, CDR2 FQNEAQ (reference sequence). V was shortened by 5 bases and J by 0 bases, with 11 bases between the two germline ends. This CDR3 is CASSRGQYSGNTIYF. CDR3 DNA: TGTGCCAGCAGCCGAGGACAGTACTCTGGAAACACCATATATTTT.

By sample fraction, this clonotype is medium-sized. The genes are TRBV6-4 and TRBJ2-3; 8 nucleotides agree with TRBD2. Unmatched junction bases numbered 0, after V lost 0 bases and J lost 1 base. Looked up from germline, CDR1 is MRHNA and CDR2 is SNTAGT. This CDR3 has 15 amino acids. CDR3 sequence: CASSDSSGGTDTQYF. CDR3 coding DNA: TGTGCCAGCAGTGACTCTAGCGGGGGCACAGATACGCAGTATTTT.

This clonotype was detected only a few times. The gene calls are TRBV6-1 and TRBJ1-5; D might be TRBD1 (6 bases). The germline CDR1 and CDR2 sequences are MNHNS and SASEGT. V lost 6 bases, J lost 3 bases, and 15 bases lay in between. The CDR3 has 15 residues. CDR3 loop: CASSAEGQNNQPQHF. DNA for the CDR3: TGTGCCAGCAGCGCCGAAGGACAGAACAATCAGCCCCAGCATTTT.